The 20 T cell receptor beta chains below were found in one sample sequenced in a study of T-cell memory formation after mild COVID-19. TCRdb ran MiXCR on the 5' RACE reads and lists one entry per CDR3 protein. The table lists 200,000 to 250,000 distinct CDR3 sequences, roughly 14% of them singletons. Sample: PBMCs or a T cell subset sorted from them (not recorded which). These receptor sequences come from an adult woman who had mild COVID-19 (a few samples of this study predate the infection). Cell type and time point are not known.

The J gene is TRBJ2-5, the V gene TRBV6-5, with 8 bases lining up with TRBD2. This CDR3 is 14 amino acids long. Germline CDR1 MNHEY, CDR2 SVGAGI. J gave up 5 bases and V 6 bases, and 8 bases lay outside the gene matches. As DNA, the CDR3 is TGTGCCAGCAGATTAAGCGGGAGTGGGGAGACCCAGTACTTC. It translates to CASRLSGSGETQYF.

The chain links TRBV20-1 to TRBJ1-1, with D hard to call. Germline loops: CDR1 DFQATT, CDR2 SNEGSKA (reference sequence). Trimming cost V 3 bases and J 7 bases, with 3 bases left between them. This CDR3 spans 9 amino acids. The DNA for the CDR3 is TGCAGTGCTAGCGGTGAAGCTTTCTTT. This translates into CSASGEAFF.

This clonotype appeared many times. The J gene is TRBJ2-3, the V gene TRBV12-3 or TRBV12-4; 8 bases match TRBD2. The CDR3 is 16 residues long. Germline trimming cut 8 bases from V and 0 bases from J; bases unmatched to any gene: 10. Here the CDR3 DNA reads TGTGCCAGCCCGGGGGGGAGTAGCGGGAGCACAGATACGCAGTATTTT. This translates into CASPGGSSGSTDTQYF.

The rearrangement links TRBV2 to TRBJ1-1; TRBD1 might be the D (6 bases). V lost 8 bases, J lost 0 bases, and 13 bases lay in between. This CDR3 is 14 amino acids long. Germline V gene data show CDR1 as SNHLY and CDR2 as FYNNEI. The DNA for the CDR3 is TGTGCCAGCTGCTTCAGGGGTCTGAACACTGAAGCTTTCTTT. Its translation is CASCFRGLNTEAFF.

This clonotype was detected a few times. This chain uses TRBV5-1 with TRBJ2-2, with D perhaps matching TRBD1 (6 bases). V lost 1 base to trimming and J lost 3 bases, with 13 bases between them. The CDR3 spans 16 residues. Germline V gives CDR1 SGHRS, CDR2 YFSETQ. The CDR3 reads CASSLWGQRDTGELFF. CDR3 sequence (DNA): TGCGCCAGCAGCTTGTGGGGACAAAGGGACACCGGGGAGCTGTTTTTT.

The rearrangement uses TRBV18 and TRBJ1-2, with a weak D call TRBD1 (5 bases). V shed 3 bases and J shed 2 bases, with 10 bases lying between them. In germline, CDR1 is KGHSH, CDR2 LQKENI. The CDR3 is 14 residues long. CDR3 sequence: CASSPGGENYGYTF. CDR3 bases: TGTGCCAGCTCACCGGGGGGGGAGAACTATGGCTACACCTTC.

This clonotype was seen only a few times. The chain employs TRBV6-6 and TRBJ2-7; D uncertain. Germline lookup yields CDR1 MNHNY and CDR2 SVGAGI (reference sequence). This CDR3 comprises 16 residues. The germline V and J ends were trimmed by 2 bases and 4 bases, with 18 bases remaining between them. CDR3 amino acids: CASSYPSGLPAYEQYF. The CDR3 DNA is TGTGCCAGCAGTTACCCATCAGGCCTTCCCGCGTACGAGCAGTACTTC.

The chain recombines TRBV24-1 with TRBJ1-5; D is possibly TRBD1 (5 bases). V was shortened by 4 bases and J by 3 bases, with 18 bases between the two germline ends. This CDR3 is built from 17 residues. Germline loops: CDR1 KGHDR, CDR2 SFDVKD. DNA of the CDR3: TGTGCCACCAGTGACCCACGCGAAGACAGCTTCAATCAGCCCCAGCATTTT. The encoded protein is CATSDPREDSFNQPQHF.

This clonotype has only a few counts. J is TRBJ2-7 and V is TRBV12-3 or TRBV12-4; 7 bases are shared with TRBD2. Trimming removed 6 bases from V and 4 bases from J; junction bases left unmatched: 9. There are 14 residues in the CDR3. The CDR3: CASRERGKGYEQYF. The CDR3 DNA reads as TGTGCCAGCAGGGAGCGGGGAAAGGGGTACGAGCAGTACTTC.

The chain links TRBV7-9 to TRBJ2-3; 7 nucleotides align to TRBD2. The CDR3 covers 16 residues. Germline V lookup: CDR1 SEHNR, CDR2 FQNEAQ (reference sequence). After removal of 1 base from V and 2 bases from J, the junction contained 6 bases not matched to a gene. CDR3 amino acids: CASSLDGGIVTDTQYF. In nucleotides, the CDR3 is TGTGCCAGCAGCTTAGACGGGGGGATCGTCACAGATACGCAGTATTTT.

V gene TRBV4-3 combines with J gene TRBJ1-5; 9 positions agree with TRBD1. The CDR3 has 15 amino acids. Germline V gene sequence: CDR1 LGHNA, CDR2 YSLEER. Trimming cost V 5 bases and J 4 bases; bases outside gene matches: 6. In nucleotides, the CDR3 is TGCGCCAGCAGCACGGACAGGGGCCCGAATCAGCCCCAGCATTTT. Protein sequence: CASSTDRGPNQPQHF.

V usage is TRBV14 and J usage is TRBJ1-6; 10 bases are a match to TRBD1. Per the germline V gene, CDR1 is SGHDN and CDR2 is FVKESK. The length of the CDR3 is 15 residues. Trimming removed 3 bases from V and 8 bases from J; junction bases left unmatched: 4. Here the CDR3 reads CASSQGQGPYSPLHF. The DNA of the CDR3 is TGTGCCAGCAGCCAGGGACAGGGGCCCTATTCACCCCTCCACTTT.

For this clonotype: One end of the junction varies from germline; a read error may be responsible. J is TRBJ1-1 and V is TRBV5-1; TRBD1 is a possible D gene (6 bases). Germline loops: CDR1 SGHRS, CDR2 YFSETQ. The CDR3 consists of 13 residues. The CDR3 here is CASSRGRDTEAFF. CDR3 nucleotides: TGCGCCAGCAGCCGGGGCCGGGACACCGAAGCTTTCTTT. The entire variable domain, with the rest obtained from reference TRBV5-1 and TRBJ1-1, is as follows: KAGVTQTPRYLIKTRGQQVTLSCSPISGHRSVSWYQQTPGQGLQFLFEYFSETQRNKGNFPGRFSGRQFSNSRSEMNVSTLELGDSALYLCASSRGRDTEAFFGQGTRLTVV.

The table lists this clonotype with many counts. The chain is built from TRBV7-3 and TRBJ2-3; D is unclear. Per germline, CDR1 SGHTA and CDR2 FQGTGA. V shed 2 bases and J shed 0 bases, with 6 bases lying between them. This CDR3 is 14 amino acids long. The DNA for the CDR3 is TGTGCCAGCAGCTTATCCCCTAGCACAGATACGCAGTATTTT. This codes for CASSLSPSTDTQYF.

V gene TRBV5-1 combines with J gene TRBJ2-1; 12 bases fit TRBD2. The germline V gene encodes CDR1 SGHRS and CDR2 YFSETQ. The CDR3 extends over 16 amino acids. The trim removed 2 bases at V and 2 bases at J, leaving 2 bases unmatched. The CDR3 spells CASSFRTSGTYNEQFF. The CDR3 DNA reads as TGCGCCAGCAGCTTTCGGACTAGCGGGACCTACAATGAGCAGTTCTTC.

This clonotype was seen a handful of times. J is TRBJ1-2 and V is TRBV19, with D unresolved. The germline V gene encodes CDR1 LNHDA and CDR2 SQIVND (reference sequence). V lost 8 bases and J 8 bases, leaving 21 bases between the germline ends. The CDR3 has 14 residues. This CDR3 reads CASRRAESTGGYTF. CDR3 sequence (DNA): TGTGCCAGTCGCCGGGCAGAGTCAACGGGAGGCTACACCTTC.

This clonotype was seen a handful of times. The rearrangement uses TRBV5-1 and TRBJ2-5; D gene uncertain. Germline V gene lookup returns CDR1 SGHRS and CDR2 YFSETQ. Trimming shortened V by 5 bases and J by 0 bases, and 5 bases separated the two germline ends. This CDR3 spans 12 amino acids. CDR3 amino acids: CASRANQETQYF. The CDR3 DNA is TGCGCCAGCAGAGCTAACCAAGAGACCCAGTACTTC.

This clonotype has just a few counts. The chain employs TRBV19 and TRBJ1-5, with 7 bases that match TRBD1. From germline, CDR1 is LNHDA and CDR2 SQIVND (reference sequence). Trimming at V came to 3 bases and at J to 0 bases, leaving 5 bases not matched to a gene. CDR3 size: 16 residues. The CDR3 region is CASSMWGQYSNQPQHF. CDR3 coding DNA: TGTGCCAGTAGTATGTGGGGACAGTATAGCAATCAGCCCCAGCATTTT.

At least ten counts were recorded for this clonotype. The chain joins TRBV12-3 or TRBV12-4 to TRBJ1-1; D call uncertain. The CDR3 is 17 residues long. V was trimmed by 3 bases and J by 1 base, leaving 18 bases between them. The CDR3 loop is CASSFRRLGQGNTEAFF. The DNA for the CDR3 is TGTGCCAGCAGTTTTAGGCGTCTAGGGCAAGGGAACACTGAAGCTTTCTTT.

There are a few counts of this clonotype. This chain uses TRBV7-3 with TRBJ2-2; either TRBD1 or TRBD2 may supply D (5 bases each). The CDR3 is 17 residues long. CDR1 is SGHTA and CDR2 is FQGTGA in the germline V gene. Trimming cost V 5 bases and J 5 bases, with 21 bases left between them. The CDR3, as DNA: TGTGCCAGCAGCCATACCCCACTAGGGACGAGAACCGGGGAGCTGTTTTTT. Its translation: CASSHTPLGTRTGELFF.